A selection of T cell receptor beta chains follows, all from one sample in a study of cytomegalovirus exposure and HLA in healthy donors. Here immunoSEQ multiplex PCR was the method, and the copy in TCRdb shows in-frame clones only, minus some. The sample lists some 110,000 clones, approximately 85% occurring once. The sequencing sample was made of PBMCs. These receptors were taken from a man in his fifties in good health and CMV-seronegative. Both conserved end residues are part of each CDR3. The order of the fields is V gene, clone size, J gene, CDR3 length, CDR3 protein. Clone size is stated in some rows and not others, as once, few, many or a class when expanded.

>TRBV14|.|TRBJ2-5|16
CASSQVTSGSLETQYF
>TRBV13|.|TRBJ2-5|15
CASSHPRTGQETQYF
>TRBV5-1|.|TRBJ2-3|16
CASSLLKGVGTDTQYF
>TRBV19|.|TRBJ2-2|14
CASSWDRVAGELFF
>TRBV5-1|.|TRBJ2-5|14
CASSLAGDTETQYF
>TRBV18|.|TRBJ1-1|14
CASSPGQLNTEAFF
>TRBV19|once|TRBJ1-1|15
CASSTLGTGRTEAFF
>TRBV27|.|TRBJ2-2|15
CASRRAGANTGELFF
>TRBV5-1|few|TRBJ1-4|15
CASSPGDRANEKLFF
>TRBV10-3|once|TRBJ1-1|12
CAISGAGTEAFF
>TRBV28|.|TRBJ1-5|15
CASSPRDRDTQPQHF
>TRBV5-6|.|TRBJ2-5|11
CASRRDATQYF
>TRBV28|.|TRBJ2-4|16
CASSLGGRVAKNIQYF
>TRBV4-1|.|TRBJ1-2|15
CASSLETGANYGYTF
>TRBV19|once|TRBJ2-7|12
CASSPQGNEQYF
>TRBV4-1|few|TRBJ2-5|16
CASSQELGLNQETQYF
>TRBV10-2|once|TRBJ1-4|17
CASSESGSRQGREKLFF
>TRBV7-9|.|TRBJ2-3|15
CASSRGLVGTDTQYF
>TRBV5-4|.|TRBJ2-2|14
CASSSRTNTGELFF
>TRBV30|.|TRBJ1-4|12
CAWTPTTGKLFF